The 26 T cell receptor beta chains below were found in one sample sequenced in a study of shared clonotypes between healthy human individuals. Sequencing was performed with immunoSEQ multiplex PCR; in TCRdb, only in-frame clones are kept and a portion is missing. The data contain roughly 1.5 million clones, 95% to 99% of them singletons. The sample comprised naive CD4+ T cells sorted from blood. Indicated subset: CD45RA+ positively selected. These receptors all come from a man in his thirties or forties in good health.

This chain uses TRBV2 with TRBJ2-2, with a possible D match to TRBD1 (5 bases). V was trimmed by 7 bases and J by 0 bases, leaving 9 bases between them. Germline V gives CDR1 SNHLY, CDR2 FYNNEI. There are 14 residues in the CDR3. CDR3 sequence: CASKGQSNTGELFF. DNA of the CDR3: TGTGCCAGCAAAGGACAATCGAACACCGGGGAGCTGTTTTTT.

V and J are TRBV5-1 and TRBJ2-3; D remains ambiguous. The CDR3 loop spans 13 amino acids. Trimming left V 4 bases short and J 2 bases short, with 8 bases between. The germline V gene has CDR1 SGHRS and CDR2 YFSETQ. The CDR3 region is CASSDLNTDTQYF. The CDR3 DNA follows: TGCGCCAGCAGCGACCTGAACACAGATACGCAGTATTTT.

CDR3 sequence (DNA): TGTGCCAGCAGCGTCGGGCAGGGGAAATCTGAAGCTTTCTTT. Translation: CASSVGQGKSEAFF. This chain joins TRBV9 and TRBJ1-1; D may be TRBD1 (6 bases). The CDR3 is 14 residues long. CDR1 is SGDLS and CDR2 is YYNGEE in the germline V gene. Trimming left V 2 bases short and J 6 bases short, with 14 bases between.

This chain connects TRBV11-2 to TRBJ2-7, with D perhaps TRBD2 (6 bases). The germline V gene encodes CDR1 SGHAT and CDR2 FQNNGV. The CDR3 spans 13 residues. With 5 bases removed from V and 6 bases from J, the gap between germline ends came to 14 bases. Written as DNA, the CDR3 is TGTGCCAGCAGCCCCCTTTTGGAGGGCGAGCAGTACTTC. It encodes CASSPLLEGEQYF.

The chain is built from TRBV15 and TRBJ1-5; unclear D gene. This CDR3 is 14 amino acids long. Germline lookup yields CDR1 LNHNV and CDR2 YYDKDF (reference sequence). Trimming stripped 3 bases from V and 4 bases from J, with 10 bases between. As DNA, the CDR3 is TGTGCCACCAGCAGCGACGGAAGAAATCAGCCCCAGCATTTT. Translated: CATSSDGRNQPQHF.

The chain recombines TRBV5-4 with TRBJ2-7, with a possible D match to TRBD1 (5 bases). Trimming stripped 6 bases from V and 3 bases from J, with 16 bases between. This CDR3 has 14 residues. The germline CDR1 and CDR2 sequences are SGHNT and YYREEE (reference sequence). CDR3: CASKPQGTLYEQYF. As DNA, the CDR3 is TGTGCCAGCAAGCCTCAGGGAACGCTCTACGAGCAGTACTTC.

This clone was recorded only once. Other DNA sequences in the same sample also yield this CDR3. V and J are TRBV6-1 and TRBJ2-5; unclear D gene. V was clipped by 3 bases and J by 5 bases, with 7 bases between them. Germline V gene lookup returns CDR1 MNHNS and CDR2 SASEGT. The CDR3 is 12 amino acids. In DNA, the CDR3 is TGTGCCAGCAGTGAGGTATGGGAGACCCAGTACTTC. Translating gives CASSEVWETQYF.

The V call is TRBV19, the J call TRBJ2-1; no clear D gene. The V gene lost 1 base and the J gene lost 9 bases, with 16 bases spanning the gap. The CDR3 consists of 15 residues. CDR1 and CDR2 (germline): LNHDA, SQIVND (reference sequence). CDR3 in amino acids: CASSIVGRSTTEQFF. DNA of the CDR3: TGTGCCAGTAGTATAGTCGGCAGATCGACCACTGAGCAGTTCTTC.

In nucleotides, the CDR3 is TGTGCCAGCTCACTTTGGACTAGCAACACCGGGGAGCTGTTTTTT. This gives the protein CASSLWTSNTGELFF. The chain joins TRBV18 to TRBJ2-2; 8 bases align to TRBD2. CDR1 and CDR2 from the germline V gene are KGHSH and LQKENI. Germline trimming cut 4 bases from V and 2 bases from J; bases unmatched to any gene: 3. The length of the CDR3 is 15 residues. The complete variable domain, with remaining parts taken from reference TRBV18 and TRBJ2-2, reads NAGVMQNPRHLVRRRGQEARLRCSPMKGHSHVYWYRQLPEEGLKFMVYLQKENIIDESGMPKERFSAEFPKEGPSILRIQQVVRGDSAAYFCASSLWTSNTGELFFGEGSRLTVL.

The chain employs TRBV5-4 and TRBJ2-1, with 9 bases identical to TRBD2. J gave up 4 bases and V 4 bases, and 9 bases lay outside the gene matches. The CDR3 covers 16 residues. Germline CDR1 reads SGHNT; CDR2 reads YYREEE (reference sequence). The CDR3 here is CASSPPGLAVYNEQFF. CDR3 in DNA: TGTGCCAGCAGCCCCCCGGGACTAGCAGTTTACAATGAGCAGTTCTTC.

The chain employs TRBV7-6 and TRBJ2-7; TRBD1 aligns across 8 bases. This CDR3 contains 15 residues. V lost 3 bases to trimming and J lost 2 bases; unmatched junction nucleotides: 6. CDR1 and CDR2 from the germline V gene are SGHVS and FNYEAQ. The CDR3 sequence is CASSFGQGAPYEQYF. CDR3 coding DNA: TGTGCCAGCAGCTTCGGCCAGGGGGCCCCCTACGAGCAGTACTTC.

The genes are TRBV9 and TRBJ2-3, with 14 bases aligning to TRBD2. CDR1 and CDR2 from the germline V gene are SGDLS and YYNGEE. The V gene end was trimmed by 4 bases and the J gene end by 5 bases; junction bases not matched to a gene: 6. CDR3 size: 16 residues. CDR3 residues: CASSPGLAGVEDTQYF. CDR3 DNA: TGTGCCAGCAGCCCGGGACTAGCGGGAGTTGAAGATACGCAGTATTTT.

The chain couples TRBV6-5 to TRBJ1-1; D call uncertain. This CDR3 comprises 15 residues. The V end lost 2 bases, the J end lost 8 bases, and 18 bases lay between the germline ends. The V gene's germline CDR1 is MNHEY and CDR2 SVGAGI. The CDR3 protein is CASSYLRDGRMEAFF. The DNA of the CDR3 is TGTGCCAGCAGTTACCTCCGAGACGGCAGAATGGAAGCTTTCTTT.

The rearrangement links TRBV7-9 to TRBJ1-4, with D possibly being TRBD1 (5 bases). Trimming shortened V by 11 bases and J by 8 bases, and 15 bases separated the two germline ends. The CDR3 extends over 12 amino acids. Germline V gene data show CDR1 as SEHNR and CDR2 as FQNEAQ (reference sequence). CDR3 in amino acids: CAGTAGEEKLFF. CDR3 nucleotides: TGTGCCGGGACGGCGGGGGAAGAAAAACTGTTTTTT.

The V and J genes are TRBV28 and TRBJ2-7; D not certain. The CDR3 has 12 amino acids. V lost 5 bases to trimming and J lost 3 bases, with 8 bases between them. Germline CDR1 is MDHEN and CDR2 is SYDVKM. CDR3 protein: CASSAAFYEQYF. CDR3 in DNA: TGTGCCAGCAGTGCGGCCTTCTACGAGCAGTACTTC.

The chain recombines TRBV5-6 with TRBJ2-3, with a weak D call TRBD1 (5 bases). The CDR3 is made up of 15 amino acids. Germline V lookup: CDR1 SGHDT, CDR2 YYEEEE. V lost 4 bases, J lost 4 bases, and 16 bases lay in between. In nucleotides, the CDR3 is TGTGCCAGCAGCAGCGCCAGGGTTATCCCAGATACGCAGTATTTT. It is translated as CASSSARVIPDTQYF. Full variable domain (remainder filled in from reference TRBV5-6 and TRBJ2-3): DAGVTQSPTHLIKTRGQQVTLRCSPKSGHDTVSWYQQALGQGPQFIFQYYEEEERQRGNFPDRFSGHQFPNYSSELNVNALLLGDSALYLCASSSARVIPDTQYFGPGTRLTVL.

The table lists this clone with a count of one. V and J are TRBV7-9 and TRBJ2-1; D might be TRBD2 (7 bases). Trimming stripped 2 bases from V and 5 bases from J, with 19 bases between. This CDR3 comprises 17 residues. The germline V gene has CDR1 SEHNR and CDR2 FQNEAQ (reference sequence). DNA of the CDR3: TGTGCCAGCAGCTTAAACCAGGGGCGGGGGAAGGACAATGAGCAGTTCTTC. This codes for CASSLNQGRGKDNEQFF. Looking up the rest from reference TRBV7-9 and TRBJ2-1 gives the full variable domain: DTGVSQNPRHKITKRGQNVTFRCDPISEHNRLYWYRQTLGQGPEFLTYFQNEAQLEKSRLLSDRFSAERPKGSFSTLEIQRTEQGDSAMYLCASSLNQGRGKDNEQFFGPGTRLTVL.

V is TRBV5-4 and J is TRBJ2-2; TRBD2 agrees at 11 bases. Germline V gene data show CDR1 as SGHNT and CDR2 as YYREEE (reference sequence). With V trimmed by 5 bases and J by 7 bases, 7 bases remained unmatched. This CDR3 is 15 amino acids long. The CDR3 is CASSPELAGVGELFF. The CDR3 coding sequence is TGTGCCAGCAGTCCCGAACTAGCGGGAGTCGGGGAGCTGTTTTTT.

The chain recombines TRBV20-1 with TRBJ2-3; 16 bases match TRBD2. The CDR3 extends over 11 amino acids. Germline V gives CDR1 DFQATT, CDR2 SNEGSKA (reference sequence). This chain's CDR3 is CRGLAGGPEYF. The CDR3 DNA reads TGCAGGGGACTAGCGGGAGGGCCTGAGTATTTT.

This clone was seen just once. This chain joins TRBV7-2 and TRBJ1-2; D may be TRBD1 (6 bases). The CDR3 consists of 14 residues. Germline V CDR1 and CDR2: SGHTA, FQGNSA. The V and J ends lost 6 bases and 8 bases respectively, with 19 bases between them. In nucleotides, the CDR3 is TGTGCCAGCAGAAAGGGGGTGGTCCGGTCCGGCTACACCTTC. It translates to CASRKGVVRSGYTF.

This chain's CDR3 is CASSLGPGNTEAFF. The CDR3 DNA follows: TGTGCCAGCAGCTTGGGACCAGGGAACACTGAAGCTTTCTTT. The rearrangement joins TRBV11-2 to TRBJ1-1; TRBD1 is a possible D gene (5 bases). Germline V gives CDR1 SGHAT, CDR2 FQNNGV. The V gene lost 3 bases and the J gene lost 1 base, with 9 bases spanning the gap. CDR3 length: 14 amino acids.

The J gene is TRBJ2-1, the V gene TRBV19, with 9 bases lining up with TRBD2. V trimming: 1 base; J trimming: 6 bases; junction bases outside the gene matches: 13. The CDR3 spans 18 residues. Germline V gene sequence: CDR1 LNHDA, CDR2 SQIVND (reference sequence). The CDR3 loop is CASSIVLRAGGPGNEQFF. In nucleotides, the CDR3 is TGTGCCAGTAGTATAGTTCTCCGGGCGGGAGGGCCTGGCAATGAGCAGTTCTTC.

The chain couples TRBV19 to TRBJ2-7; tentatively, D is TRBD1 or TRBD2 (5 bases each). The CDR3 length is 14 residues. Trimming stripped 7 bases from V and 0 bases from J, with 13 bases between. Looked up from germline, CDR1 is LNHDA and CDR2 is SQIVND (reference sequence). The chain's CDR3 is CASKWGSYSYEQYF. As DNA, the CDR3 is TGTGCCAGTAAATGGGGGTCTTACTCCTACGAGCAGTACTTC. Using reference TRBV19 and TRBJ2-7 for the parts outside the CDR3, the full variable domain is DGGITQSPKYLFRKEGQNVTLSCEQNLNHDAMYWYRQDPGQGLRLIYYSQIVNDFQKGDIAEGYSVSREKKESFPLTVTSAQKNPTAFYLCASKWGSYSYEQYFGPGTRLTVT.

The gene calls are TRBV5-6 and TRBJ1-1; D is unclear. The CDR3 length is 11 residues. Per the germline V gene, CDR1 is SGHDT and CDR2 is YYEEEE. Trimming removed 5 bases from V and 2 bases from J, with 4 bases in between. The CDR3 reads CASRRNTEAFF. CDR3 coding DNA: TGTGCCAGCAGGAGAAACACTGAAGCTTTCTTT.

The chain is built from TRBV13 and TRBJ2-2, with D tentatively TRBD1 or TRBD2 (7 bases each). Germline assignment: CDR1 PRHDT and CDR2 FYEKMQ (reference sequence). This CDR3 has 15 amino acids. The ends were cut back, 6 bases at V and 3 bases at J, with 14 bases in the middle. The CDR3 loop is CASRGGDRDTGELFF. Here the CDR3 DNA reads TGTGCCAGCAGGGGGGGGGACAGAGACACCGGGGAGCTGTTTTTT.

The chain has TRBV5-8 and TRBJ2-7, with D uncertain. The CDR3 is 14 amino acids. Germline assignment: CDR1 SGHTS and CDR2 YDEGEE. Trimming shortened V by 5 bases and J by 1 base, and 13 bases separated the two germline ends. The CDR3 DNA sequence: TGTGCCAGCAGTTTTGCCTGGGGTTCCTACGAGCAGTACTTC. Translation: CASSFAWGSYEQYF.